The 24 T cell receptor beta chains given below trace back to one sample, sequenced in a study of T cell repertoires in cytomegalovirus infection. TCRdb fed the reads into MiXCR, producing one record per CDR3 protein. The table includes hundreds of thousands of distinct CDR3 sequences, roughly 15% detected once. The specimen sequenced was PBMCs. Source of these receptors: a human donor in good health (CMV status not recorded). Some clones in this sample may be carry-over from other donors' samples.

Many counts were recorded for this clonotype. The J gene is TRBJ1-1, the V gene TRBV7-8; D unclear. This CDR3 region has 13 residues. Trimming pared 3 bases from V and 5 bases from J, leaving 10 bases between. Germline CDR1 is SGHVS and CDR2 is FQNEAQ. The CDR3 DNA reads TGTGCCAGCAGCTTTGAGGGCAGGACTGAAGCTTTCTTT. Its protein is CASSFEGRTEAFF.

This rearrangement joins TRBV6-5 to TRBJ1-3; D remains ambiguous. Deletions cut 5 bases from V and 0 bases from J, with 14 bases between. Per germline, CDR1 MNHEY and CDR2 SVGAGI. This CDR3 region has 16 residues. The CDR3 nucleotides read TGTGCCAGCAGTCTCAGAGGGCCGTACTCTGGAAACACCATATATTTT. Translated, it gives CASSLRGPYSGNTIYF.

This chain uses TRBV19 with TRBJ1-1; possible D gene TRBD1, 5 bases. The germline V and J ends were trimmed by 4 bases and 0 bases, with 9 bases remaining between them. This CDR3 is 14 amino acids long. Germline loops: CDR1 LNHDA, CDR2 SQIVND (reference sequence). This CDR3 reads CASSTQGMNTEAFF. In DNA form, the CDR3 reads TGTGCCAGTAGTACCCAGGGCATGAACACTGAAGCTTTCTTT.

CDR3 nucleotide sequence: TGTGCCAGCAGTCCATTCGGGGGAAACACCATATATTTT. Encoded protein: CASSPFGGNTIYF. The V call is TRBV14, the J call TRBJ1-3; D remains unclear. The CDR3 is made up of 13 amino acids. The V gene lost 6 bases and the J gene lost 4 bases, with 10 bases spanning the gap. Looked up from germline, CDR1 is SGHDN and CDR2 is FVKESK.

This clonotype was seen a few times. The chain joins TRBV2 to TRBJ2-7; 7 bases fit TRBD1. CDR1 SNHLY and CDR2 FYNNEI come from the germline V gene. The V segment lost 7 bases and the J segment 2 bases; nucleotides outside the gene matches: 8. This CDR3 is built from 14 residues. CDR3 bases: TGTGCCAGCAAAGGTGGGACAGCCGCCTACGAGCAGTACTTC. As protein: CASKGGTAAYEQYF.

Concerning this clonotype: This may be a read error: a much more frequent sequence differs by one nucleotide. The rearrangement links TRBV28 to TRBJ2-1; weak D call: TRBD1 (6 bases). The CDR3 is made up of 11 amino acids. Looked up from germline, CDR1 is MDHEN and CDR2 is SYDVKM. CDR3 coding DNA: TGTGCCAGCAGGGGGGACAATGAGCAGTCCTTC. It specifies CASRGDNEQSF.

This clonotype was seen ten or more times. V and J are TRBV7-8 and TRBJ2-5; 8 bases are a match to TRBD2. This CDR3 spans 14 amino acids. Per the germline V gene, CDR1 is SGHVS and CDR2 is FQNEAQ. V trimming: 5 bases; J trimming: 0 bases; junction bases outside the gene matches: 2. The CDR3 loop is CASSPGLDQETQYF. For the CDR3, the DNA is TGTGCCAGCAGCCCGGGACTAGACCAAGAGACCCAGTACTTC.

V usage is TRBV18 and J usage is TRBJ1-2, with 7 bases aligning to TRBD1. The ends lost 6 bases at V and 1 base at J; junction bases unmatched: 8. The CDR3 is made up of 15 amino acids. Germline CDR1 reads KGHSH; CDR2 reads LQKENI. This CDR3 reads CASSRRDRDNYGYTF. The CDR3 nucleotides are TGTGCCAGCTCTCGACGGGACAGAGATAACTATGGCTACACCTTC.

The table lists this clonotype with a few counts. The genes are TRBV15 and TRBJ2-7; D is perhaps TRBD1 or TRBD2 (5 bases each). V shed 0 bases and J shed 3 bases, with 12 bases lying between them. This CDR3 is 15 amino acids long. Germline lookup yields CDR1 LNHNV and CDR2 YYDKDF (reference sequence). CDR3 in amino acids: CATSRDGQRGYEQYF. Written as DNA, the CDR3 is TGTGCCACCAGCAGAGACGGACAACGGGGCTACGAGCAGTACTTC.

Many counts were recorded for this clonotype. The chain has TRBV7-2 and TRBJ2-7; D is possibly TRBD1 or TRBD2 (7 bases each). CDR1 SGHTA and CDR2 FQGNSA come from the germline V gene. There are 15 residues in the CDR3. The ends were cut back, 5 bases at V and 0 bases at J, with 14 bases in the middle. The CDR3 region has the DNA TGTGCCAGCAGCAGGCAGGGGGGGACCTCCTACGAGCAGTACTTC. Amino acids: CASSRQGGTSYEQYF.

The gene calls are TRBV12-3 or TRBV12-4 and TRBJ1-2; D unclear. The length of the CDR3 is 15 residues. Trimming removed 2 bases from V and 0 bases from J, with 10 bases in between. Written as DNA, the CDR3 is TGTGCCAGCAGTTTAAGAGAGGGAGCTAACTATGGCTACACCTTC. It encodes CASSLREGANYGYTF.

This clonotype came up once. The chain links TRBV6-2 or TRBV6-3 to TRBJ2-7, with unresolved D. This CDR3 spans 13 amino acids. In germline, CDR1 is MNHEY, CDR2 SVGEGT. Trimming shortened V by 2 bases and J by 6 bases, and 11 bases separated the two germline ends. CDR3 nucleotide sequence: TGTGCCAGCAGTTACCCTTTCAACTCCGAGCAGTACTTC. Protein product: CASSYPFNSEQYF.

This clonotype appeared many times. This chain uses TRBV4-1 with TRBJ2-7, with TRBD1 identical over 10 bases. The CDR3 consists of 18 residues. Germline lookup yields CDR1 MGHRA and CDR2 YSYEKL. The V gene end was trimmed by 1 base and the J gene end by 4 bases; junction bases not matched to a gene: 13. CDR3 amino acids: CASSQVSGIGTGDYEQYF. CDR3 bases: TGCGCCAGCAGCCAAGTATCAGGTATTGGGACAGGGGATTACGAGCAGTACTTC.

V is TRBV13 and J is TRBJ2-7, with D possibly being TRBD2 (6 bases). The V end lost 6 bases, the J end lost 3 bases, and 18 bases lay between the germline ends. Germline V lookup: CDR1 PRHDT, CDR2 FYEKMQ (reference sequence). This CDR3 region has 15 residues. The CDR3: CASSPSGVGRYEQYF. Written as DNA, the CDR3 is TGTGCCAGCAGTCCCTCGGGGGTGGGTCGCTACGAGCAGTACTTC.

The chain is built from TRBV18 and TRBJ2-7; no clear D gene. Germline lookup yields CDR1 KGHSH and CDR2 LQKENI. This CDR3 has 12 amino acids. V was pared by 1 base and J by 3 bases, with 4 bases between. DNA of the CDR3: TGTGCCAGCTCACCACAGGACTACGAGCAGTACTTC. Translated, it gives CASSPQDYEQYF.

This clonotype was detected only a few times. Here the CDR3 reads CASSFHRDRGLTEAFF. Here the CDR3 DNA reads TGTGCCAGCAGCTTTCACCGGGACAGGGGGTTGACTGAAGCTTTCTTT. The V and J genes are TRBV7-9 and TRBJ1-1, with 11 bases lining up with TRBD1. Germline CDR1 and CDR2: SEHNR and FQNEAQ (reference sequence). This CDR3 has 16 amino acids. The V segment lost 3 bases and the J segment 5 bases; nucleotides outside the gene matches: 8.

This clonotype occurred a few times. The chain links TRBV20-1 to TRBJ2-1; D is possibly TRBD2 (6 bases). V was clipped by 6 bases and J by 2 bases, with 14 bases between them. This CDR3 comprises 14 residues. The V gene's germline CDR1 is DFQATT and CDR2 SNEGSKA (reference sequence). CDR3 sequence: CSARLRLAYNEQFF. Here the CDR3 DNA reads TGCAGTGCCCGATTGAGACTAGCCTACAATGAGCAGTTCTTC.

This clonotype was seen a single time. V is TRBV5-5 and J is TRBJ2-6, with 7 bases aligning to TRBD1. Germline assignment: CDR1 SGHKS and CDR2 YYEKEE (reference sequence). The V gene end was trimmed by 2 bases and the J gene end by 3 bases; junction bases not matched to a gene: 2. This CDR3 comprises 15 residues. This chain's CDR3 is CASSFTGVGANVLTF. DNA of the CDR3: TGTGCCAGCAGCTTTACAGGGGTTGGGGCCAACGTCCTGACTTTC.

This sequence joins TRBV2 and TRBJ2-7, with 7 bases that match TRBD1. The V segment lost 5 bases and the J segment 6 bases; nucleotides outside the gene matches: 4. This CDR3 has 12 amino acids. Germline V gene lookup returns CDR1 SNHLY and CDR2 FYNNEI. CDR3: CASSTRGSEQYF. As DNA, the CDR3 is TGTGCCAGCAGTACCAGGGGGTCCGAGCAGTACTTC.

This clonotype was counted ten times or more. The chain uses TRBV7-9 and TRBJ2-5; tentatively, D is TRBD1 or TRBD2 (6 bases each). The germline gives CDR1 SEHNR, CDR2 FQNEAQ (reference sequence). The CDR3 totals 15 residues. V was shortened by 3 bases and J by 4 bases, with 15 bases between the two germline ends. The CDR3 region has the DNA TGTGCCAGCAGCTTTACCGGGGGCCGACGAGAGACCCAGTACTTC. As protein: CASSFTGGRRETQYF.

The CDR3 bases are TGTGCCAGCAGCGACCGGGACACTCGAGATACGCAGTATTTT. Translation: CASSDRDTRDTQYF. This chain joins TRBV11-2 and TRBJ2-3, with D possibly being TRBD1 (6 bases). The CDR3 runs 14 residues. From germline, CDR1 is SGHAT and CDR2 FQNNGV. The V gene lost 5 bases and the J gene lost 5 bases, with 14 bases spanning the gap.

This clonotype turned up a few times. The V gene is TRBV6-2 or TRBV6-3, the J gene TRBJ2-1; D gene uncertain. The V and J ends lost 8 bases and 7 bases respectively, with 12 bases between them. This CDR3 region has 12 residues. Germline CDR1 MNHEY, CDR2 SVGEGT. The CDR3 DNA is TGTGCCAGCGGCGGTTGGGCAAATGAGCAGTTCTTC. Its translation is CASGGWANEQFF.

This clonotype was found once. At one end, the junction sequence differs from germline, possibly due to a read error. This rearrangement joins TRBV7-9 to TRBJ2-4, with D perhaps TRBD2 (6 bases). Germline V CDR1 and CDR2: SEHNR, FQNEAQ (reference sequence). This CDR3 region has 17 residues. The CDR3 DNA is TGTGCCAGCAGCTTAGGCATGTTGACACTAGCCAATAACATTCAGTACTTC. As protein: CASSLGMLTLANNIQYF.

This clonotype appeared a few times. This sequence joins TRBV27 and TRBJ2-3, with 10 bases lining up with TRBD2. The germline gives CDR1 MNHEY, CDR2 SMNVEV (reference sequence). The CDR3 spans 14 residues. V gave up 10 bases and J gave up 7 bases; unmatched junction bases: 11. In nucleotides, the CDR3 is TGTGCCACCTCGCTAGCGGGGGCAGGATATACGCAGTATTTT. Residues: CATSLAGAGYTQYF.